What follows are 3 T cell receptor beta chains derived from one specimen sequenced in a study of T-cell memory formation after mild COVID-19. One entry per CDR3 protein results from TCRdb running MiXCR on the 5' RACE reads. The table has some 300,000 distinct CDR3 sequences, approximately 22% seen once. The sequenced material came from PBMCs or a T cell subset sorted from them (not recorded which). These receptors came from a man aged 18 to 29 who had mild COVID-19 (a few samples of this study predate the infection). Cell type and time point are not known.

This clonotype has just a few counts. The chain carries TRBV27 and TRBJ1-3, with TRBD1 identical over 11 bases. Germline loops: CDR1 MNHEY, CDR2 SMNVEV (reference sequence). The CDR3 consists of 16 residues. The ends lost 5 bases at V and 3 bases at J; junction bases unmatched: 6. The CDR3 DNA sequence: TGTGCCAGCAGTCCCCAGGGACAGGGGGGTGGAAACACCATATATTTT. Translated: CASSPQGQGGGNTIYF.

The genes are TRBV12-3 or TRBV12-4 and TRBJ1-1, with 7 bases lining up with TRBD1. The V segment lost 1 base and the J segment 3 bases; nucleotides outside the gene matches: 5. The CDR3 runs to 15 residues. The DNA of the CDR3 is TGTGCCAGCAGTTTAGAAATCACAGGGGACACTGAAGCTTTCTTT. Protein product: CASSLEITGDTEAFF.

The V call is TRBV25-1, the J call TRBJ2-4; D possibly corresponds to TRBD1 (6 bases). V lost 6 bases, J lost 7 bases, and 22 bases lay in between. Germline-derived CDR1 and CDR2 are MGHDK and SYGVNS. CDR3 length: 16 amino acids. The CDR3 nucleotides are TGTGCCAGCAGCCCCCAAAGGGAACAGGGATGGAACATTCAGTACTTC. Translated: CASSPQREQGWNIQYF.